These 22 T cell receptor beta chains originate from one sample sequenced in a study of blood T cells in healthy people across ages. Primers used in a second PCR of roughly 7 to 11 cycles were a sample-barcoded 5' primer and a J-beta primer mix. One entry per CDR3 protein results from TCRdb running MiXCR on the 5' RACE reads. This table has 800,000 to 1,300,000 distinct CDR3 sequences, approximately 25% appearing once. These data also formed part of another study, on T cells of mothers and their children.

Specimen: blood. Receptors were obtained from a girl aged 2-10 years in good health.

The J gene is TRBJ2-5, the V gene TRBV15, with a tentative D call TRBD1 (6 bases). Trimming removed 3 bases at V and 0 bases at J, with 14 bases between. The germline V gene has CDR1 LNHNV and CDR2 YYDKDF (reference sequence). This CDR3 spans 16 amino acids. The CDR3 nucleotides read TGTGCCACCAGCAGTTACAGGGACACCCACCAAGAGACCCAGTACTTC. Translating it yields CATSSYRDTHQETQYF.

This clonotype has just a few counts. This chain links TRBV4-3 with TRBJ1-2, with TRBD1 as a possible D gene (6 bases). Per germline, CDR1 LGHNA and CDR2 YSLEER. V lost 2 bases and J 6 bases, leaving 10 bases between the germline ends. The CDR3 length is 13 residues. CDR3 bases: TGCGCCAGCAGCCAAAGAGGGGGAGATGGCTACACCTTC. Amino acids: CASSQRGGDGYTF.

J is TRBJ2-1 and V is TRBV9; 11 bases match TRBD2. After removal of 4 bases from V and 1 base from J, the junction contained 4 bases not matched to a gene. From germline, CDR1 is SGDLS and CDR2 YYNGEE. The CDR3 sequence is 16 residues long. The CDR3 nucleotides read TGTGCCAGCAGCTCTCGGACTAGCGGGTCCTACAATGAGCAGTTCTTC. Residues: CASSSRTSGSYNEQFF.

This clonotype was recorded a few times. This chain joins TRBV29-1 and TRBJ1-1; D may be TRBD1 (6 bases). V was shortened by 8 bases and J by 5 bases, with 18 bases between the two germline ends. Germline-derived CDR1 and CDR2 are SQVTM and ANQGSEA. The CDR3 sequence is 13 residues long. The CDR3 region has the DNA TGCAGCACCCGTTTGCAGGGGCAAACTGAAGCTTTCTTT. This encodes CSTRLQGQTEAFF.

The sample holds a few counts of this clonotype. The chain uses TRBV12-3 or TRBV12-4 and TRBJ1-2; D is possibly TRBD1 (5 bases). The V end lost 6 bases, the J end lost 4 bases, and 12 bases lay between the germline ends. The CDR3 spans 13 residues. CDR3 DNA sequence: TGTGCCAGCAGCCCAAGTGGGACCTATGGCTACACCTTC. Protein product: CASSPSGTYGYTF.

The chain combines TRBV29-1 with TRBJ2-3; tentatively, D is TRBD1 or TRBD2 (5 bases each). The CDR3 covers 16 residues. V was pared by 1 base and J by 2 bases, with 16 bases between. Germline CDR1 SQVTM, CDR2 ANQGSEA. The DNA of the CDR3 is TGCAGCGTTGAAGTACCGGGACGCCTACTCACAGATACGCAGTATTTT. It encodes CSVEVPGRLLTDTQYF.

V gene TRBV5-6 combines with J gene TRBJ2-5; 7 bases match TRBD1. V lost 2 bases and J lost 4; bases outside the gene matches: 8. The CDR3 spans 15 residues. Germline V gene data show CDR1 as SGHDT and CDR2 as YYEEEE. The CDR3 region is CASSLSGTALETQYF. The CDR3 DNA reads TGTGCCAGCAGCTTATCCGGGACAGCCTTAGAGACCCAGTACTTC.

The V gene is TRBV6-5, the J gene TRBJ2-2; D not certain. Trimming took off 8 bases at V and 2 bases at J, with 9 bases between the two ends. Germline-derived CDR1 and CDR2 are MNHEY and SVGAGI. The length of the CDR3 is 13 residues. The CDR3 DNA reads TGTGCCAGCGTATTTCCCAACACCGGGGAGCTGTTTTTT. Protein product: CASVFPNTGELFF.

CDR3: CSAPLWRSGANVLTF. For the CDR3, the DNA is TGCAGTGCTCCCTTGTGGCGCTCTGGGGCCAACGTCCTGACTTTC. This rearrangement joins TRBV20-1 to TRBJ2-6; D not certain. V was cut by 5 bases and J by 0 bases, with 11 bases left in between. The CDR3 runs 15 residues. The germline CDR1 and CDR2 sequences are DFQATT and SNEGSKA (reference sequence).

The chain joins TRBV12-5 to TRBJ2-7; D gene unclear. Germline CDR1 reads LGHNT; CDR2 reads FRNRAP. The CDR3 consists of 11 residues. V was clipped by 5 bases and J by 2 bases, with 4 bases between them. The CDR3 nucleotides read TGTGCTAGTGGTCCAACCTACGAGCAGTACTTC. Translation: CASGPTYEQYF.

Notes on this clonotype: The junction and the germline gene differ at one end; a read error may be behind it. This chain uses TRBV7-2 with TRBJ1-2; D gene unclear. This CDR3 region has 12 residues. The germline V gene has CDR1 SGHTA and CDR2 FQGNSA. CDR3 DNA: TGTGCCAGCAGTTCGGGGTTCGTGGGCTACGCCTTC. Encoded protein: CASSSGFVGYAF. Full variable domain (rest looked up from reference TRBV7-2 and TRBJ1-2): GAGVSQSPSNKVTEKGKDVELRCDPISGHTALYWYRQSLGQGLEFLIYFQGNSAPDKSGLPSDRFSAERTGGSVSTLTIQRTQQEDSAVYLCASSSGFVGYAFGSGTRLTVV.

In this sample, this clonotype turned up a few times. The chain couples TRBV6-1 to TRBJ2-5, with 8 bases that match TRBD1. V dropped 10 bases and J dropped 0; count of bases not matched to a gene: 7. CDR1 MNHNS and CDR2 SASEGT come from the germline V gene. The CDR3 extends over 14 amino acids. This CDR3 is CATQGQENQETQYF. The CDR3 DNA sequence: TGTGCCACCCAGGGACAGGAGAACCAAGAGACCCAGTACTTC.

In its sample, this clonotype was seen a few times. The chain links TRBV4-1 to TRBJ1-1; D ambiguous. The CDR3 is 15 residues long. The V end lost 1 base, the J end lost 0 bases, and 9 bases lay between the germline ends. Germline V CDR1 and CDR2: MGHRA, YSYEKL. The DNA for the CDR3 is TGCGCCAGCAGCCAAGCGGCGGCGATGAACACTGAAGCTTTCTTT. Its protein product is CASSQAAAMNTEAFF.

The chain couples TRBV15 to TRBJ2-2, with TRBD1 identical over 9 bases. This CDR3 contains 15 residues. CDR1 and CDR2 (germline): LNHNV, YYDKDF (reference sequence). V lost 7 bases, J lost 4 bases, and 7 bases stayed unmatched. This chain's CDR3 is CATNTGGEVTGELFF. The CDR3 coding sequence is TGTGCCACCAATACAGGGGGCGAGGTCACCGGGGAGCTGTTTTTT.

The V call is TRBV24-1, the J call TRBJ2-3, with 10 bases lining up with TRBD1. There are 13 residues in the CDR3. Germline assignment: CDR1 KGHDR and CDR2 SFDVKD. With V trimmed by 5 bases and J by 10 bases, 5 bases remained unmatched. The CDR3 sequence is CATSGWTGGAQYF. The CDR3 DNA is TGTGCCACCAGTGGCTGGACAGGGGGGGCGCAGTATTTT.

This clonotype was seen a handful of times. The V call is TRBV15, the J call TRBJ1-3, with 10 bases lining up with TRBD1. V shed 9 bases, J shed 0 bases, and the junction held 5 bases outside the gene matches. CDR3 size: 15 residues. Germline-derived CDR1 and CDR2 are LNHNV and YYDKDF (reference sequence). The CDR3 here is CATGTGVSSGNTIYF. The CDR3, as DNA: TGTGCCACGGGGACAGGGGTCTCCTCTGGAAACACCATATATTTT.

The table lists this clonotype with many counts. The chain's CDR3 is CASSFFGDTEAFF. The CDR3 coding sequence is TGTGCCAGCAGTTTTTTCGGCGACACTGAAGCTTTCTTT. The chain joins TRBV12-3 or TRBV12-4 to TRBJ1-1; D is unresolved. The CDR3 extends over 13 amino acids. V was cut by 3 bases and J by 3 bases, with 8 bases left in between.

Comments on this clonotype: The CDR3 ends on some other residue instead of the conserved phenylalanine or tryptophan, so this is likely a read error. V usage is TRBV6-5 and J usage is TRBJ2-4, with D perhaps TRBD1 (5 bases). V was clipped by 6 bases and J by 0 bases, with 15 bases between them. Per germline, CDR1 MNHEY and CDR2 SVGAGI. The CDR3 spans 16 residues. The chain's CDR3 is CASSHTLGEAKNIQYL. The CDR3 DNA reads TGTGCCAGCAGCCACACGCTAGGGGAAGCCAAAAACATTCAGTACCTC.

This clonotype was seen only a few times. The chain uses TRBV24-1 and TRBJ2-5, with D perhaps matching TRBD1 (5 bases). The CDR3 extends over 12 amino acids. V lost 8 bases, J lost 5 bases, and 11 bases lay in between. CDR1 is KGHDR, CDR2 SFDVKD, per germline. The CDR3 spells CATIGRAETQYF. CDR3 nucleotides: TGTGCCACCATCGGCAGGGCTGAGACCCAGTACTTC.

The V call is TRBV28, the J call TRBJ1-6; 10 bases line up with TRBD1. With V trimmed by 5 bases and J by 9 bases, 13 bases remained unmatched. In germline, CDR1 is MDHEN, CDR2 SYDVKM. This CDR3 region has 17 residues. The DNA for the CDR3 is TGTGCCAGCAGTCCGCTGCCGGGACAGGGGAAAGGTTCACCCCTCCACTTT. Its protein is CASSPLPGQGKGSPLHF.

This rearrangement joins TRBV6-1 to TRBJ2-5; 8 positions match TRBD2. The J call may not be correct, given that the DNA end is closer to TRBJ2-7. CDR3 length: 16 residues. Germline V gene lookup returns CDR1 MNHNS and CDR2 SASEGT. DNA of the CDR3: TGTGCCAGCAGTGAATCGGGGGGGACAACGGCCTACGAGCAGTACTTC. Encoded protein: CASSESGGTTAYEQYF.

This chain links TRBV6-5 with TRBJ2-4; TRBD1 or TRBD2 may be the D gene (6 bases each). V shed 3 bases and J shed 1 base, with 13 bases lying between them. CDR1 and CDR2 from the germline V gene are MNHEY and SVGAGI. The CDR3 is 16 residues long. CDR3 bases: TGTGCCAGCAGTTATCTGGGGGGCCCCGCCAAAAACATTCAGTACTTC. Translating it yields CASSYLGGPAKNIQYF.